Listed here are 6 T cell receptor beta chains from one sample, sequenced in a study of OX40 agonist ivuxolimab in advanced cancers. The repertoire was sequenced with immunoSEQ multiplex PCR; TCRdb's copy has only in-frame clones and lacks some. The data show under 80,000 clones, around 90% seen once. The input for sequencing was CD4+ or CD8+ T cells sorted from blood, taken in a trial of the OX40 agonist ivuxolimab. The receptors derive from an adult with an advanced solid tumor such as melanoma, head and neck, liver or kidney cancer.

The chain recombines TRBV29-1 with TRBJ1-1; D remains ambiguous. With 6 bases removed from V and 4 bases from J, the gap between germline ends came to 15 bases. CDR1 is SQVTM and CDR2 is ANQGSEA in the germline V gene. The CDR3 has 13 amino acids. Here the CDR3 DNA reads TGCAGCGTCCAAAGAGGGCGGATCACTGAAGCTTTCTTT. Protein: CSVQRGRITEAFF.

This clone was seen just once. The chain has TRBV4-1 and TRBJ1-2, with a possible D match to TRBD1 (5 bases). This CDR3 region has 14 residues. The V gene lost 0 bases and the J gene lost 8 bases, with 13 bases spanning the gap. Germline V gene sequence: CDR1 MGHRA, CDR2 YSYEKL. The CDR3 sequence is CASSQDGGTYGYTF. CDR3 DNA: TGCGCCAGCAGCCAAGATGGGGGAACGTACGGCTACACCTTC.

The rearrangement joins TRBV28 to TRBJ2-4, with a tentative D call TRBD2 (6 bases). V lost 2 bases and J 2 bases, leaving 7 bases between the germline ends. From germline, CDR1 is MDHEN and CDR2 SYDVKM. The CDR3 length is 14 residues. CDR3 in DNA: TGTGCCAGCAGTTTAGGGGGGTCCAAAAACATTCAGTACTTC. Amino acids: CASSLGGSKNIQYF. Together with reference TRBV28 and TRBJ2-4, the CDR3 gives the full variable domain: DVKVTQSSRYLVKRTGEKVFLECVQDMDHENMFWYRQDPGLGLRLIYFSYDVKMKEKGDIPEGYSVSREKKERFSLILESASTNQTSMYLCASSLGGSKNIQYFGAGTRLSVL.

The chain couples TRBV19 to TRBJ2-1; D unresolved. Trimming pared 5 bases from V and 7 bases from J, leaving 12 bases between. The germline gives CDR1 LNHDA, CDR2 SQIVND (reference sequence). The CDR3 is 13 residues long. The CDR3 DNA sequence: TGTGCCAGTAGTCCGGACGGATATAATGAGCAGTTCTTC. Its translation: CASSPDGYNEQFF.

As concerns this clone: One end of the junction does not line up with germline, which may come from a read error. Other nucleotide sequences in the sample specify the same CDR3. The CDR3 DNA reads TGTGCCAGCAGCTTAGACATGAACACTGAAGCTTTCTTC. Translated, it gives CASSLDMNTEAFF. The chain employs TRBV11-2 and TRBJ1-1; D call uncertain. The germline V gene encodes CDR1 SGHAT and CDR2 FQNNGV. The CDR3 is 13 amino acids.

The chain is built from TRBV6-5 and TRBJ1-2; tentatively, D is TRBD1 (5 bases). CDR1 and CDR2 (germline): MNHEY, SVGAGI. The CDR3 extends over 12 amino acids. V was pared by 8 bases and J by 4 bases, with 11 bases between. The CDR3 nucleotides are TGTGCCAGCTGGAGGGGAACCTATGGCTACACCTTC. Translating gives CASWRGTYGYTF.